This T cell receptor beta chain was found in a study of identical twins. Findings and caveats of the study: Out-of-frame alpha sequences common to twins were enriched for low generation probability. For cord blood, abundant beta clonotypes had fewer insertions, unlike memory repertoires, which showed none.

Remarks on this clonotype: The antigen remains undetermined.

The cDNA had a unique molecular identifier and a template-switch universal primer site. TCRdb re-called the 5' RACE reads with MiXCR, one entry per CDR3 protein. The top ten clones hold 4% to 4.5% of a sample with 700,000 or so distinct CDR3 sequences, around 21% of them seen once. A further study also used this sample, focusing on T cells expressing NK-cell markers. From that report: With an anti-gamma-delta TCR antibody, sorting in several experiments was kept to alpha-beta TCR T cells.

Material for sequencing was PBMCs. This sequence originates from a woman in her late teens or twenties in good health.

In DNA, the CDR3 is TGTGCCAGCAGCCCCCGAGTTAGCGGGGGCCAGGGCAATGAGCAGTTCTTC. Translated, it gives CASSPRVSGGQGNEQFF. J is TRBJ2-1 and V is TRBV9, with 9 bases lining up with TRBD2. Trimming took 4 bases from V and 6 from J; bases not matched to a gene: 14. This CDR3 has 17 amino acids. Germline CDR1 and CDR2: SGDLS and YYNGEE.